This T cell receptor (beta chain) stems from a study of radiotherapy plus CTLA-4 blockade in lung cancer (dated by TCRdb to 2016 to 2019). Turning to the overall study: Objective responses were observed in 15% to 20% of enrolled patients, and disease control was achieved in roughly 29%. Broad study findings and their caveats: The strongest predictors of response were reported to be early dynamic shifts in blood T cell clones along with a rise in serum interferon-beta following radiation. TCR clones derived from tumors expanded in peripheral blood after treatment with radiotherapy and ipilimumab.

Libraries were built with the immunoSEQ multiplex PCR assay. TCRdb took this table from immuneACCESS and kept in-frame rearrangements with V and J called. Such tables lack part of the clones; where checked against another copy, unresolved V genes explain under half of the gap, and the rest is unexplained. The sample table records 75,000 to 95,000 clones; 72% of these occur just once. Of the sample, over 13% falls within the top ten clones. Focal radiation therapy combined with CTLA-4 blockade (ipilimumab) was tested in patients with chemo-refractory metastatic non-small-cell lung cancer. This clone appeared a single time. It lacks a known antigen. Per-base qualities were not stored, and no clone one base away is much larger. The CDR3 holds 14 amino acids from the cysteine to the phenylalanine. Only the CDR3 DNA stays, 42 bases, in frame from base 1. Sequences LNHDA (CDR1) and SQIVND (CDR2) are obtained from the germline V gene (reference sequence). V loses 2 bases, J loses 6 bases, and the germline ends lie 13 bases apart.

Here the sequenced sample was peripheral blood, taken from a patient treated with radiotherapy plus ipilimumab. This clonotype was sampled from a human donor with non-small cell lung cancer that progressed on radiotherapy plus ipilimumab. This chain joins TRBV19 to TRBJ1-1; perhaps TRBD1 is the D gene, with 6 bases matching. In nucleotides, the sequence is TGTGCCAGTAGTATAACCGGGACAATGGCTGAAGCTTTCTTT. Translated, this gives CASSITGTMAEAFF.